This T cell receptor (beta chain) is drawn from a study of cytomegalovirus exposure and HLA in healthy donors (dated by TCRdb to about 2017). The study in broad terms: According to a later analysis, the 120 or so validation repertoires were produced on the same platform as the 680 or so repertoires of the first cohort. The study aimed to test whether signatures of past pathogen exposure could be identified by cataloging public T cell receptors. Besides the first cohort of roughly 660 subjects, a separate validation cohort made up of 120 different subjects was used. High-throughput TCR immunosequencing, statistical association of individual TCRs with disease status, and machine learning were combined to predict cytomegalovirus infection status. What the work shows at the level of the full study, not this receptor alone: All 130 or so repertoires were used to score co-occurrence in the validation cohort in a later analysis, because that analysis had no HLA typing for the cohort. Most TCR sequences were observed very rarely across donors, whereas some public TCRs were present in many individuals. According to the authors, the approach could potentially be generalized to other disease states and immunological phenotypes. Cytomegalovirus status was reported to be diagnosed by the classifier with high specificity and sensitivity in both the original and validation cohorts. The study gave a list of about 170 TCR beta chains associated with cytomegalovirus. In a later analysis, TCRs clustered in the first cohort were found to also tend to co-occur in the 100 to 150 validation repertoires, with about 93% of cluster scores above 0. A few of the identified cytomegalovirus-associated TCR beta chains were confirmed in vitro to be specific for cytomegalovirus antigens.

Donors formed part of the validation cohort, which comprised about 120 subjects and was distinct from the first cohort of 550 to 850 subjects. From its cysteine to its phenylalanine, the CDR3 spans 13 amino acids. Only the CDR3 DNA stays, 39 bases, in frame from base 1. Between the V and J ends, shortened by 6 bases and 5 bases respectively, the junction contains 11 bases. CDR1 KGHSH and CDR2 LQKENI are derived from the germline V gene. Library preparation was by the immunoSEQ multiplex PCR assay. The study's own analysis went as follows. A statistical classification framework was developed to diagnose cytomegalovirus status using the catalog of TCR beta chain sequences. Imported from immuneACCESS, the table was reduced by TCRdb to in-frame sequences with V and J called. These copies leave out some clones; in studies compared against another copy, an unresolved V gene accounts for under half, and the cause of the remainder is not known. The V and J calls and clone size were taken over from that table, and D and trimming were inferred from the DNA. This sample has 110,000 or so clones in its table, and roughly 88% of those were observed once. The biggest ten clones account for around 5% of the sample.

About this clone: Its antigen target is currently unknown. Qualities for individual bases were not recorded, and no much larger clone is one base off.

The TCR originated in a young man in good health and CMV-seronegative. Sequences were obtained from PBMCs. The V and J segments used are TRBV18 and TRBJ1-5; TRBD1 could be the D gene, as 6 bases match. The CDR3 reads as follows: CASSIQGDQPQHF. The nucleotide sequence reads as follows: TGTGCCAGCTCTATACAGGGTGATCAGCCCCAGCATTTT.